This T cell receptor (beta chain) appears in the sequencing data of a study of neurological immune-mediated disorders. This clonotype was detected ten times or more. V lost 0 bases and J 2 bases, leaving 10 bases between the germline ends. Germline V gives CDR1 SGHTA, CDR2 FQGNSA. The CDR3 consists of 15 residues. A single record per CDR3 protein comes from TCRdb applying MiXCR to the 5' RACE reads. The data hold roughly 100,000 distinct CDR3 sequences, with roughly 3.5% observed a single time. Sequenced input: PBMCs. The rearrangement joins TRBV7-2 to TRBJ2-5; D possibly corresponds to TRBD2 (5 bases). This clonotype was obtained from a woman under 30 with multiple sclerosis. The CDR3 coding sequence is TGTGCCAGCAGCTTAGCGGAGTGGAGGCAAGAGACCCAGTACTTC. Its translation: CASSLAEWRQETQYF.